This TCR beta chain was profiled in a study of control samples from healthy donors and cancer patients. The repertoire was sequenced with immunoSEQ multiplex PCR; TCRdb's copy has only in-frame clones and lacks some. The table lists roughly 170,000 clones, around 93% of them singletons. V shed 4 bases and J shed 1 base, with 14 bases lying between them. The CDR3 runs to 15 residues. The germline V gene has CDR1 SGHRS and CDR2 YFSETQ. Sequences were obtained from blood. The origin of this receptor is a woman aged 55-70 years in good health. The chain uses TRBV5-1 and TRBJ1-1; no clear D gene. The CDR3 sequence is CASSPTGSGNTEAFF. DNA for the CDR3: TGCGCCAGCAGCCCGACCGGGAGTGGGAACACTGAAGCTTTCTTT.